Listed below are T cell receptor beta chains from one sample, sequenced in a study of blood T cell repertoires in COVID-19. Assay: immunoSEQ multiplex PCR; the TCRdb copy retains only in-frame clones and omits some. The sample yields approximately 240,000 clones, 80% to 90% seen once. Material for sequencing was peripheral blood. The receptors here all came from a man aged 45 to 65 with acute or convalescent COVID-19. Both conserved end residues are part of each CDR3. Fields, in order: D gene, V gene, J gene, clone size, CDR3 DNA, CDR3 protein. D genes are given only for firm matches. Clone size is not always given. Where it is, it says once, few, many or a class for expanded clones.

>NA|TRBV15|TRBJ2-5|NA
TGTGCCACCAGCAACGGGGTAGAGACCCAGTACTTC
CATSNGVETQYF
>NA|TRBV16|TRBJ1-1|NA
TGTGCCAGCAGCCGCGGGCATTCCAGGAGGGACACTGAAGCTTTCTTT
CASSRGHSRRDTEAFF
>NA|TRBV19|TRBJ1-2|NA
TGTGCCAGCCGGCACAGGTTGATCGATGGCTACACCTTC
CASRHRLIDGYTF
>TRBD2|TRBV6-1|TRBJ2-1|NA
TGTGCCAGCAGTGAGGGACTAGCGGGGGCCGAGGATGAGCAGTTCTTC
CASSEGLAGAEDEQFF
>TRBD1|TRBV7-9|TRBJ2-7|NA
TGTGCCAGCAGCTCGGGACAGTACGAGCAGTACTTC
CASSSGQYEQYF
>NA|TRBV6-1|TRBJ1-1|NA
TGTGCCAGCAGTGAAAGACGAGGCACCCTCTGGCCTGAAGCTTTCTTT
CASSERRGTLWPEAFF
>NA|TRBV2|TRBJ1-5|NA
TGTGCCAGCAGTGTAGGAGGCGGGCATGGGCAGCCCCAGCATTTT
CASSVGGGHGQPQHF
>NA|TRBV2|TRBJ1-4|NA
TGTGCCAGCAGTGCGAGGGTCCCCTTTGAAAAACTGTTTTTT
CASSARVPFEKLFF
>NA|TRBV11-3|TRBJ2-1|once
TGTGCCAGCGCGGCGTGGAGCTCCTACAATGAGCAGTTCTTC
CASAAWSSYNEQFF
>TRBD2|TRBV5-4|TRBJ2-1|NA
TGTGCCAGCAGCCCGAGACTAGCGGGGTTTTTCTACAATGAGCAGTTCTTC
CASSPRLAGFFYNEQFF
>NA|TRBV7-6|TRBJ2-7|NA
TGTGCCAGCAGCTTAGCTAGCTTTGGTAGTTCTTACGAGCAGTACTTC
CASSLASFGSSYEQYF
>TRBD1|TRBV7-9|TRBJ1-1|NA
TGTGCCAGCAGCTTTCAGGGGGCCAGGAACACTGAAGCTTTCTTT
CASSFQGARNTEAFF
>TRBD1|TRBV12-5|TRBJ2-1|NA
TGTGCTAGTGGCTTCCCAGGGGGTGAGCAGTTCTTC
CASGFPGGEQFF
>TRBD2|TRBV27|TRBJ2-1|NA
TGTGCCAGCAGTACCAGGCGGGAGGGCAATGAGCAGTTCTTC
CASSTRREGNEQFF
>TRBD1|TRBV12-3/TRBV12-4|TRBJ1-2|NA
TGTGCCAGTTCCGACAGGGATCGTGGCTACACCTTC
CASSDRDRGYTF
>TRBD2|TRBV30|TRBJ2-7|few
TGTGCCTGGAGTGTACTAGCGGGAGCCACCTACGAGCAGTACTTC
CAWSVLAGATYEQYF
>NA|TRBV4-1|TRBJ1-6|NA
TGCGCCAGCAGCCAACCAGGGGATTCACCCCTCCACTTT
CASSQPGDSPLHF
>NA|TRBV7-2|TRBJ1-1|few
TGTGCCAGCAGCCGGGACAAGAACACTGAAGCTTTCTTT
CASSRDKNTEAFF
>NA|TRBV28|TRBJ2-7|NA
TGTGCCAGCAGTTTGGACAGAGTCTACGAGCAGTACTTC
CASSLDRVYEQYF
>NA|TRBV7-6|TRBJ1-6|NA
TGTGCCAGCAGCTTAGACAGCGGCTCACCCCTCCACTTT
CASSLDSGSPLHF
>NA|TRBV11-1|TRBJ1-3|NA
TGTGCCAGCAGCCCGCGACCGGGTTCCGGAAACACCATATATTTT
CASSPRPGSGNTIYF
>TRBD1|TRBV19|TRBJ1-1|NA
TGTGCCAGTAGCCTCACAGGGGTAAACACTGAAGCTTTCTTT
CASSLTGVNTEAFF
>TRBD2|TRBV28|TRBJ2-7|NA
TGTGCCAGCACGTTAGCGGGAGGGGATTACGAGCAGTACTTC
CASTLAGGDYEQYF
>NA|TRBV11-3|TRBJ2-7|NA
TGTGCCAGCAGCTTAGATCCCTGGCAGGTCCACGAGCAGTACTTC
CASSLDPWQVHEQYF
>TRBD1|TRBV11-2|TRBJ2-2|once
TGTGCCAGCAGCCGTCACCCCGCGGGACAGGGCCGGAACACCGGGGAGCTGTTTTTT
CASSRHPAGQGRNTGELFF
>NA|TRBV5-1|TRBJ2-3|NA
TGCGCCAGCAGCTCTATGGGGGCGGGGGCCGCGGCGGATACGCAGTATTTT
CASSSMGAGAAADTQYF
>NA|TRBV7-9|TRBJ1-3|NA
TGTGCCAGCAGCTTAGTCGCGGGGGCTGGAAACACCATATATTTT
CASSLVAGAGNTIYF
>TRBD1|TRBV19|TRBJ1-6|NA
TGTGCCAGTAGTCCCCCGGACAGGCCCAATTCACCCCTCCACTTT
CASSPPDRPNSPLHF
>TRBD1|TRBV30|TRBJ1-5|NA
TGTGCCTGGAGTGAACCGGACAGGGCGGATCAGCCCCAGCATTTT
CAWSEPDRADQPQHF
>TRBD1|TRBV28|TRBJ1-5|NA
TGTGCCAGCAGTTTTCGCCTCGGACAGGGGGGACGACGCGGCAATCAGCCCCAGCATTTT
CASSFRLGQGGRRGNQPQHF
>NA|TRBV7-3|TRBJ1-1|NA
TGTGCCAGCAGCCCAGCGGGATTCACTGAAGCTTTCTTT
CASSPAGFTEAFF
>TRBD1|TRBV7-8|TRBJ2-4|once
TGTGCCAGCAGCTTAGGGTCCGGGACAGGGGGGGACATTCAGTACTTC
CASSLGSGTGGDIQYF
>TRBD2|TRBV3-1/TRBV3-2|TRBJ2-3|NA
TGTGCCAGCAGCCCATGGACTAGCGGGGGAAAACACGGCACAGATACGCAGTATTTT
CASSPWTSGGKHGTDTQYF
>TRBD2|TRBV27|TRBJ2-7|NA
TGTGCCAGCAGTTTAGGTGGACTAGCGATCCAGCAGTACTTC
CASSLGGLAIQQYF
>NA|TRBV7-8|TRBJ1-6|NA
TGTGCCAGCAGTACAGATCTGCGCTATAATTCACCCCTCCACTTT
CASSTDLRYNSPLHF
>TRBD1|TRBV5-1|TRBJ2-6|NA
TGCGCCAGCAGCCAACAGGGGTCTGGGGCCAACGTCCTGACTTTC
CASSQQGSGANVLTF
>NA|TRBV24-1|TRBJ1-2|NA
TGTGCCACCAGTCGAGCGTCGAGCTATGGCTACACCTTC
CATSRASSYGYTF
>TRBD2|TRBV3-1/TRBV3-2|TRBJ2-7|NA
TGTGCCAGCAGTCGGGGGGGTTACGAGCAGTACTTC
CASSRGGYEQYF
>TRBD2|TRBV14|TRBJ2-1|NA
TGTGCCAGCAGCCAAGTAGCGGGGCTGTACAATGAGCAGTTCTTC
CASSQVAGLYNEQFF
>NA|TRBV30|TRBJ1-3|NA
TGTGCCTGGAGGTCCAGCTCTGGAAACACCATATATTTT
CAWRSSSGNTIYF
>NA|TRBV3-1/TRBV3-2|TRBJ1-4|once
TGTGCCTGCGCTCAACTGTCGGATCAGGATGAAAAACTGTTTTTT
CACAQLSDQDEKLFF
>TRBD1|TRBV13|TRBJ2-5|NA
TGTGCCAGCAGCTTAGTGGGACAGGGGGCAGGGGAGACCCAGTACTTC
CASSLVGQGAGETQYF
>TRBD2|TRBV2|TRBJ2-7|NA
TGTGCCAGCAAGGAGTCTAGCGGGGGGGCTTCCTACGAGCAGTACTTC
CASKESSGGASYEQYF
>TRBD1|TRBV19|TRBJ1-5|NA
TGTGCCAGTAGGCCGGGACAGGGAAAGAATCAGCCCCAGCATTTT
CASRPGQGKNQPQHF
>NA|TRBV7-9|TRBJ1-2|NA
TGTGCCAGCAGCCCCGGTGAGGAGAGAGGCTACACCTTC
CASSPGEERGYTF
>NA|TRBV5-5|TRBJ1-2|NA
TGTGCCAGCAGCTTTGCTACCTATGGCTACACCTTC
CASSFATYGYTF
>TRBD1|TRBV6-5|TRBJ1-3|NA
TGTGCCAGCAGCTCCACAGGGGACACTGGAAACACCATATATTTT
CASSSTGDTGNTIYF
>TRBD1|TRBV6-6|TRBJ1-5|NA
TGTGCCAGCAGCCACGGACAGGATGATCAGCCCCAGCATTTT
CASSHGQDDQPQHF
>TRBD2|TRBV7-8|TRBJ2-2|NA
TGTGCCAGCAGCCCAGCCGGGACTAGCAACACCGGGGAGCTGTTTTTT
CASSPAGTSNTGELFF